This TCR beta chain was identified in a study of cytomegalovirus exposure and HLA in healthy donors. Overall study findings and caveats: Of the V segments, some could not be distinguished, including TRBV6-2 and TRBV6-3, and were excluded.

In germline, CDR1 is MDHEN, CDR2 SYDVKM. The ends were cut back, 5 bases at V and 7 bases at J, with 17 bases in the middle. The CDR3 totals 15 residues. Researchers ran the PCR with 60 Vbeta and 13 Jbeta primers. The assay was immunoSEQ multiplex PCR, and TCRdb's table has in-frame clones only and misses some. The sample holds 95,000 to 150,000 clones; about 70% are singletons and the top ten take less than 15%. Comment on this clone: Its cognate antigen is unknown.

This chain uses TRBV28 with TRBJ1-4, with D possibly TRBD1 on 5 matching bases. This TCR was sampled from a woman aged 60-75 years in good health and CMV-seropositive. Sequenced: PBMCs. CDR3: CASSRGGIMGEKLFF. In nucleotides, the CDR3 is TGTGCCAGCAGTCGCGGGGGGATCATGGGTGAAAAACTGTTTTTT.